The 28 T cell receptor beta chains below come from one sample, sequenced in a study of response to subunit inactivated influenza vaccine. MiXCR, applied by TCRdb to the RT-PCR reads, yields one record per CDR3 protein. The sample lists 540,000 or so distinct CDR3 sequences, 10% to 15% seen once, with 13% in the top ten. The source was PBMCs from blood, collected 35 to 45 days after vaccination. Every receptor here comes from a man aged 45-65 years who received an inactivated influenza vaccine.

The CDR3 bases are TGTGCCAGCAGCTCAAGCGGCAGGGGCCCTGAGCAGTTCTTC. Its translation: CASSSSGRGPEQFF. The genes are TRBV7-3 and TRBJ2-1; TRBD1 is a possible D gene (6 bases). Germline CDR1 is SGHTA and CDR2 is FQGTGA. Trimming took off 4 bases at V and 9 bases at J, with 16 bases between the two ends. This CDR3 contains 14 residues.

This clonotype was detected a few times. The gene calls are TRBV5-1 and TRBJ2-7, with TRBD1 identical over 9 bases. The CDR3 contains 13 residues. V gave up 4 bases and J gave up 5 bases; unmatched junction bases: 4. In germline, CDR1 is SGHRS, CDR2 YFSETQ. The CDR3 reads CASSKGQGNEQYF. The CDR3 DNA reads TGCGCCAGCAGCAAGGGACAGGGCAACGAGCAGTACTTC.

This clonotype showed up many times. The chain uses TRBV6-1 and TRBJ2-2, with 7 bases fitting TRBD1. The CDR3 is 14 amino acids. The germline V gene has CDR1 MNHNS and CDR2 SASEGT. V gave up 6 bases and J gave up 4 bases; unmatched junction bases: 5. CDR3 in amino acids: CASSPGGVTGELFF. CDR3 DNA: TGTGCCAGCAGCCCAGGGGGAGTCACCGGGGAGCTGTTTTTT.

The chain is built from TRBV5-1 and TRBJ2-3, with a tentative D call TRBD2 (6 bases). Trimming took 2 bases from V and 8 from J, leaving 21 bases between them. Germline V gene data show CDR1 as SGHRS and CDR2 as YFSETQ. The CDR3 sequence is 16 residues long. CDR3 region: CASSLSRSGEYGTQYF. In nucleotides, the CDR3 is TGCGCCAGCAGCTTATCCCGGTCGGGAGAATACGGTACGCAGTATTTT.

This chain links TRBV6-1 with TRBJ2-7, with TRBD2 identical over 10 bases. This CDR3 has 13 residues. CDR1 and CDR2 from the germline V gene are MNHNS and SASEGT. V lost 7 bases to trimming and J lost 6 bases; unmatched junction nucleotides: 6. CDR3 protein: CASMERGGREQYF. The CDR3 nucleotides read TGTGCCAGCATGGAGCGGGGGGGCCGCGAGCAGTACTTC.

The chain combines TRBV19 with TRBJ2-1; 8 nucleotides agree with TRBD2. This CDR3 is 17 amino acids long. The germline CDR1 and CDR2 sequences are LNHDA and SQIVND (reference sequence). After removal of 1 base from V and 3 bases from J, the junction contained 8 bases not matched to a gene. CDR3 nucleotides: TGTGCCAGTAGTATAGCGGGAGGGCAGTCGTTCTACAATGAGCAGTTCTTC. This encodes CASSIAGGQSFYNEQFF.

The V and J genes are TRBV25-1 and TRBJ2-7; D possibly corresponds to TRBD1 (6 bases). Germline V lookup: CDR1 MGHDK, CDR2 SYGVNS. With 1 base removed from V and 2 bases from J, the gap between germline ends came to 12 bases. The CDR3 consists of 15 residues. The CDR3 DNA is TGTGCCAGCAGTGAATCTAGGACAGTAGCCTACGAGCAGTACTTC. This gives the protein CASSESRTVAYEQYF.

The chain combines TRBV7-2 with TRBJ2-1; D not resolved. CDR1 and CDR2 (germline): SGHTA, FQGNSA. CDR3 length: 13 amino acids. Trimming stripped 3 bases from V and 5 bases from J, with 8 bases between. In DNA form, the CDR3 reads TGTGCCAGCAGCTTCATAGGGAACAATGAGCAGTTCTTC. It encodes CASSFIGNNEQFF.

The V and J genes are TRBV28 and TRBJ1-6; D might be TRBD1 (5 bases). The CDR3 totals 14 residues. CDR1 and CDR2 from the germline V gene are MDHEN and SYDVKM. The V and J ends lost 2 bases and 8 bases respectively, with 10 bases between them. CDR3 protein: CASSLRGIDSPLHF. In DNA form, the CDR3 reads TGTGCCAGCAGTTTACGGGGGATCGATTCACCCCTCCACTTT. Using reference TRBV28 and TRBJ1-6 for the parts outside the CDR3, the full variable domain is DVKVTQSSRYLVKRTGEKVFLECVQDMDHENMFWYRQDPGLGLRLIYFSYDVKMKEKGDIPEGYSVSREKKERFSLILESASTNQTSMYLCASSLRGIDSPLHFGNGTRLTVT.

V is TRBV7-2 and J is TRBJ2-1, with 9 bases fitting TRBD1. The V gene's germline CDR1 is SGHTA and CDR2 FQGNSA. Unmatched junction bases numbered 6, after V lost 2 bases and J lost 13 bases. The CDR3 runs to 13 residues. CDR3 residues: CASSLHLGQGQFF. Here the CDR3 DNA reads TGTGCCAGCAGCTTACACCTGGGACAGGGTCAGTTCTTC. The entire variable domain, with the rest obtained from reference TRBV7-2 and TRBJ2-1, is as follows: GAGVSQSPSNKVTEKGKDVELRCDPISGHTALYWYRQSLGQGLEFLIYFQGNSAPDKSGLPSDRFSAERTGGSVSTLTIQRTQQEDSAVYLCASSLHLGQGQFFGPGTRLTVL.

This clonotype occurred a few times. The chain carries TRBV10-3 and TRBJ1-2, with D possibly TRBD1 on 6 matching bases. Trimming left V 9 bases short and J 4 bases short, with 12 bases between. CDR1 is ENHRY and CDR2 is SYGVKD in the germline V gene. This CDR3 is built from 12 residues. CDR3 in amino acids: CAMGASSYGYTF. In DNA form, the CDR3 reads TGTGCCATGGGGGCCTCTAGCTATGGCTACACCTTC.

CDR3 DNA: TGTGCCAGCAGTTTGGTTGGCAGGGCCGAAGAGACCCAGTACTTC. Translating gives CASSLVGRAEETQYF. The V gene is TRBV28, the J gene TRBJ2-5; D possibly corresponds to TRBD1 (5 bases). The germline gives CDR1 MDHEN, CDR2 SYDVKM. The CDR3 extends over 15 amino acids. Trimming removed 3 bases at V and 3 bases at J, with 14 bases between.

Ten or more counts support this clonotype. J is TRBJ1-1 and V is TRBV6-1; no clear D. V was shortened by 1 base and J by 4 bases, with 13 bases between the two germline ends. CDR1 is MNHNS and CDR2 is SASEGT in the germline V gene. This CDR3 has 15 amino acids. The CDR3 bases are TGTGCCAGCAGTGAAGAGGAGGGCGCAGGCACTGAAGCTTTCTTT. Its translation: CASSEEEGAGTEAFF.

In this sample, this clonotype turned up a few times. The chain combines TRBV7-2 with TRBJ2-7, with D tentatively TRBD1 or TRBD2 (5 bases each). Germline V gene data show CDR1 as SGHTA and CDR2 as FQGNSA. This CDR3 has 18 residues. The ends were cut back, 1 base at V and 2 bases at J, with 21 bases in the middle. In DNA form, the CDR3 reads TGTGCCAGCAGCTTAGTCGCCTGGGACCCCACCGCCACCTACGAGCAGTACTTC. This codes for CASSLVAWDPTATYEQYF.

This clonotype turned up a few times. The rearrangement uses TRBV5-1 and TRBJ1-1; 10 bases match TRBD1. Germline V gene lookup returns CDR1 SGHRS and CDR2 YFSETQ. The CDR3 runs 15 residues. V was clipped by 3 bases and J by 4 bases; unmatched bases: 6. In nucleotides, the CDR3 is TGCGCCAGCAGCTCGGGACAGGGGAGCGGCACTGAAGCTTTCTTT. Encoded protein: CASSSGQGSGTEAFF. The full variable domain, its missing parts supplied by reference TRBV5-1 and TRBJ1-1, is KAGVTQTPRYLIKTRGQQVTLSCSPISGHRSVSWYQQTPGQGLQFLFEYFSETQRNKGNFPGRFSGRQFSNSRSEMNVSTLELGDSALYLCASSSGQGSGTEAFFGQGTRLTVV.

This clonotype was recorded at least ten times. CDR3: CSGGDRGNSPLHF. The CDR3 nucleotides are TGCAGTGGGGGGGACAGGGGAAATTCACCCCTCCACTTT. The V and J genes are TRBV20-1 and TRBJ1-6; 10 nucleotides line up with TRBD1. This CDR3 has 13 residues. Per germline, CDR1 DFQATT and CDR2 SNEGSKA (reference sequence). With V trimmed by 7 bases and J by 7 bases, 4 bases remained unmatched.

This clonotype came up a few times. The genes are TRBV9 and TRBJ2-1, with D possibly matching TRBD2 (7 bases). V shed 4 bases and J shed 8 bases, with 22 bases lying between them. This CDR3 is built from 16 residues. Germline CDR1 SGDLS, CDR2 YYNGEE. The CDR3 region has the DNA TGTGCCAGCAGCCCCCAAACGGGAACAGGGAGGGATGAGCAGTTCTTC. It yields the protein CASSPQTGTGRDEQFF.

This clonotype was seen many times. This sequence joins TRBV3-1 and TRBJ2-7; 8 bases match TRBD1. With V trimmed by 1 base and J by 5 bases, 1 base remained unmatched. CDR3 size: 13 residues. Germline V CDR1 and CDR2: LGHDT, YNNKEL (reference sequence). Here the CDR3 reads CASSQVDRDEQYF. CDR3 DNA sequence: TGTGCCAGCAGCCAAGTGGACAGGGACGAGCAGTACTTC.

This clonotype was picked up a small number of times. The CDR3 loop reads CASSTDRLANEQFF. DNA for the CDR3: TGTGCCAGCAGCACAGATAGGCTAGCAAATGAGCAGTTCTTC. This rearrangement joins TRBV7-8 to TRBJ2-1; the D gene is possibly TRBD2 (5 bases). V dropped 5 bases and J dropped 7 bases, with 15 bases sitting between them. The CDR3 runs 14 residues. Germline V gives CDR1 SGHVS, CDR2 FQNEAQ.

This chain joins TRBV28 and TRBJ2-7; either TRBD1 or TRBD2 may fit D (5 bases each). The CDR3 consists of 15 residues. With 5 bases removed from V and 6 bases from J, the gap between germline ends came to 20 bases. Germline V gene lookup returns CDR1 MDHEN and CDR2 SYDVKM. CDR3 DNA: TGTGCCAGCAGTAGAGCCGGGACGGTGGGCTCCGAGCAGTACTTC. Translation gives CASSRAGTVGSEQYF.

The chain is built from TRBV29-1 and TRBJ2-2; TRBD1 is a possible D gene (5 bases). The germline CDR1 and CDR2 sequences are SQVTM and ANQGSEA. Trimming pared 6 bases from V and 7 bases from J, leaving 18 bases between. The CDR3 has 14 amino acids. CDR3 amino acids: CSVDSGMVSGELFF. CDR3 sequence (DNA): TGCAGCGTCGACTCAGGGATGGTGAGCGGGGAGCTGTTTTTT.

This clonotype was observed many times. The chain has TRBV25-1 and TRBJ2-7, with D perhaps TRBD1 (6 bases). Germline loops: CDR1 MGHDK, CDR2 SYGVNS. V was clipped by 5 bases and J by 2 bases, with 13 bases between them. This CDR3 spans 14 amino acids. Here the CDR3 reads CASSQETGAYEQYF. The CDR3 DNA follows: TGTGCCAGCAGTCAGGAGACAGGAGCCTACGAGCAGTACTTC.

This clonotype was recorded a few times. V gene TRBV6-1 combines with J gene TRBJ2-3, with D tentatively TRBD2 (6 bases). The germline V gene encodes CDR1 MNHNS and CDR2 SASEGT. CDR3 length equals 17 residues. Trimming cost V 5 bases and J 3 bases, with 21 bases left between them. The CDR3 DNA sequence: TGTGCCAGCAGTACCCCCTCTCCGGGAGAGGGGACAGATACGCAGTATTTT. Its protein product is CASSTPSPGEGTDTQYF.

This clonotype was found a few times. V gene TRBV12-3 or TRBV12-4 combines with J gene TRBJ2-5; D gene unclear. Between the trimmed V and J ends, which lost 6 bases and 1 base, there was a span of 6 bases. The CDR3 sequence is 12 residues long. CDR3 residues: CASRRAQETQYF. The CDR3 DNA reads TGTGCCAGCAGACGGGCCCAAGAGACCCAGTACTTC.

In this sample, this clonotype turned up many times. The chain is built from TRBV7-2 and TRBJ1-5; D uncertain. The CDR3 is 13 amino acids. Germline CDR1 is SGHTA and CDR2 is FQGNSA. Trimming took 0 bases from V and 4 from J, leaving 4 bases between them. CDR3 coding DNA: TGTGCCAGCAGCTTAGCAAGGAATCAGCCCCAGCATTTT. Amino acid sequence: CASSLARNQPQHF.

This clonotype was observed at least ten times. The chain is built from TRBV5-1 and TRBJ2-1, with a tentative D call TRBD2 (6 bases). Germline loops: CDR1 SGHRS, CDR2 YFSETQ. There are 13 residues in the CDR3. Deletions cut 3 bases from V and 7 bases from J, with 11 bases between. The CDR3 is CASSSSETNEQFF. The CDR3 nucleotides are TGCGCCAGCAGCTCTAGCGAGACTAATGAGCAGTTCTTC.

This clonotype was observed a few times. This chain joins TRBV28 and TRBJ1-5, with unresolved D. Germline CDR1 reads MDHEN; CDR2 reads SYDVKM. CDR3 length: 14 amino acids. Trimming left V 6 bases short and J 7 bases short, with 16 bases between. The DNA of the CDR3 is TGTGCCAGCAGCCCGAGGGTAATGGGGCAGCCCCAGCATTTT. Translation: CASSPRVMGQPQHF.

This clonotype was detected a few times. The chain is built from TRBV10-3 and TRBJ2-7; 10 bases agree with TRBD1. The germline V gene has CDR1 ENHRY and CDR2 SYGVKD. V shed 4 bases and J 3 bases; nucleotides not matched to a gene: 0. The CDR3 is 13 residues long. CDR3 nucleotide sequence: TGTGCCATCAGTGGGACAGGGGGCTACGAGCAGTACTTC. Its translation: CAISGTGGYEQYF.